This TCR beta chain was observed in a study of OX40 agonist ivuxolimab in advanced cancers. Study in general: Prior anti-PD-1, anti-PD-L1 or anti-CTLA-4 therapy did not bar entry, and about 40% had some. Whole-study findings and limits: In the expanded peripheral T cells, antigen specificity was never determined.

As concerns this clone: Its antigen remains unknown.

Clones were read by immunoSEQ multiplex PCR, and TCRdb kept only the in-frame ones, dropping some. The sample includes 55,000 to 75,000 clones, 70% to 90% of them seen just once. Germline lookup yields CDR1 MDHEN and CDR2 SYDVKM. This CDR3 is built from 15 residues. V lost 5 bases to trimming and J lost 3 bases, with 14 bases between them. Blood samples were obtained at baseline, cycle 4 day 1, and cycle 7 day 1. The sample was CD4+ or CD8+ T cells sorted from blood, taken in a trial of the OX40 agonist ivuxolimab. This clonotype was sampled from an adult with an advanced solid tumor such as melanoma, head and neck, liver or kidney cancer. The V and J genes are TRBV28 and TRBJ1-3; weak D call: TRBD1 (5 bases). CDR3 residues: CASSLTGLIGNTIYF. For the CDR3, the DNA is TGTGCCAGCAGTCTCACAGGATTGATTGGAAACACCATATATTTT. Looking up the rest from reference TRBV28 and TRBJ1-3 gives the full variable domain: DVKVTQSSRYLVKRTGEKVFLECVQDMDHENMFWYRQDPGLGLRLIYFSYDVKMKEKGDIPEGYSVSREKKERFSLILESASTNQTSMYLCASSLTGLIGNTIYFGEGSWLTVV.